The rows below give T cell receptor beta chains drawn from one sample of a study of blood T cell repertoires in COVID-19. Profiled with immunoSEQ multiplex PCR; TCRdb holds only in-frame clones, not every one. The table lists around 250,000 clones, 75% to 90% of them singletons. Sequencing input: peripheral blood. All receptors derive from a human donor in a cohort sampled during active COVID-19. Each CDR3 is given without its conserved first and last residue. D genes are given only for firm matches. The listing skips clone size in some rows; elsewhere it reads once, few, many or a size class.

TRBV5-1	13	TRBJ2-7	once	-	ASSRKAGETYEQY
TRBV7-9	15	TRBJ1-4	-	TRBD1	ASTGATGGASNEKLF
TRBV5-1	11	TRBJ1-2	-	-	ASSLGAPGGYT
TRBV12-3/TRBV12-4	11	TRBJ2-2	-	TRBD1	ASSHRGAGELF
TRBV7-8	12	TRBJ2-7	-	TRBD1	ASSLGQAPYEQY
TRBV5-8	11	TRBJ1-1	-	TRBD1	ASSPLRTGEAF
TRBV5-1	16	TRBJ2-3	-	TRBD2	ASSLRTSGGEVADTQY
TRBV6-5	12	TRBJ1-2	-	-	ASSSFWGAGGYT
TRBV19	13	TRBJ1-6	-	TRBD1	ASSPPQGDNSPLH
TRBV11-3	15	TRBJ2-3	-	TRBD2	ASSLGVSGSRTDTQY
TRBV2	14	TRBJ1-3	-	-	ASRVDPIEAGNTIY
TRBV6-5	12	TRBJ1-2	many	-	ASSPKRTVYGYT
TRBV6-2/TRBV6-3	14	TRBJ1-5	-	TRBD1	ASSYGTVRGNQPQH
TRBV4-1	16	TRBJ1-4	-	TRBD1	ASSQAGTAGATNEKLF
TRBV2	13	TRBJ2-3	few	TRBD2	ASSAGGFSTDTQY
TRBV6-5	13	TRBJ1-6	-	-	ASSYSPGPRSPLH
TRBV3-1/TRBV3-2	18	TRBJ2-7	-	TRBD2	ASSLKAGLLAGGLPKEQY
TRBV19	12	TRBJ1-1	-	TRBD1	ASSLPGGLTEAF
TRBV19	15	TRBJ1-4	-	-	ASSIAGQGLTNEKLF
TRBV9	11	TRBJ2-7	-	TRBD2	ASSVELAGEQY
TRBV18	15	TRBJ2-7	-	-	ASSLGDRPPFYYEQY
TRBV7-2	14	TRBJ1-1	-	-	ASSLVSGRQNTEAF
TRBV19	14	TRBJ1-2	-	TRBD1	ASTRIGQAANYGYT
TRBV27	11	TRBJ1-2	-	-	ASSLSEDYGYT
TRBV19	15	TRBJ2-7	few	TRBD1	ASSKYLGQGPNYEQY
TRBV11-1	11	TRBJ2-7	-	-	ASSLDSFLEQY
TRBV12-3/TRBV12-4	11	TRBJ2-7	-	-	ASRGTLTYEQY
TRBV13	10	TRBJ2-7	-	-	ASSEGGYEQY
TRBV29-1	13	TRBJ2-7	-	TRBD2	SVTGGDTRIYEQY
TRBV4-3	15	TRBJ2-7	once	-	ASSQVTGIGLTYEQY
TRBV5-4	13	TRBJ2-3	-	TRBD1	ASTSQGGGTDTQY
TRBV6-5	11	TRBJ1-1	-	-	ASRGATHTEAF
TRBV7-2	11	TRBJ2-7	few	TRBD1	ASSSGTVFGQY
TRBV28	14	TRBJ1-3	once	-	ASTSLLSRSGNTIY
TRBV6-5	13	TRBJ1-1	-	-	ASSYYAPENTEAF
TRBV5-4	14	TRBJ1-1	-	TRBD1	ASSPPPGTANTEAF
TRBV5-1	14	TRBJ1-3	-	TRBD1	ASSWTGLGSGNTIY
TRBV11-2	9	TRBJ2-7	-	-	ASRRGTEQY
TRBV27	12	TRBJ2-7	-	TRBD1	ASSSLDRAYEQY
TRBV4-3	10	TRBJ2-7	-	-	ASSQVSGEQY
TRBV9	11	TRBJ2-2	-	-	ASGLLGTGELF
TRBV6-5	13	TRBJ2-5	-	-	ASTLGGTGQETQY
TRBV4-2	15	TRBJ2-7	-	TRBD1	ASSQETAGTGFYEQY
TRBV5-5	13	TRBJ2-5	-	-	ASSLLADSTGTQY
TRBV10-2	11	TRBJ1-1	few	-	ASSDKGGDEAF
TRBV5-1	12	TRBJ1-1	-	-	ASSSTTGLTEAF